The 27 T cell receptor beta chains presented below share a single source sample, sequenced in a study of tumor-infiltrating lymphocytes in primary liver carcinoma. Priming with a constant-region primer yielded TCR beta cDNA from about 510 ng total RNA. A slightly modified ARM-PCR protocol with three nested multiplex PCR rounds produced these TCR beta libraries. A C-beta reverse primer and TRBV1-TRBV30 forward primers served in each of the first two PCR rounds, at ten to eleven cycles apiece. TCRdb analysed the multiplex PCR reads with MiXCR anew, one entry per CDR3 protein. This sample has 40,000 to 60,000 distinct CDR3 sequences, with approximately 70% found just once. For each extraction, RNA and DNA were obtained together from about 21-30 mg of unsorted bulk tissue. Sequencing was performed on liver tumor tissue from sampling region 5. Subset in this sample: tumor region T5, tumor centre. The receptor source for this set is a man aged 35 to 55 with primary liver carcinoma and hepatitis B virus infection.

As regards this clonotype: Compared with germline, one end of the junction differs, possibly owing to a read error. The CDR3 DNA is TGTGCCGGCAGCTCGAGGCTAGCGGGAGCAAGCGGGGAGCTGTTTTTT. Its translation: CAGSSRLAGASGELFF. This chain connects TRBV7-9 to TRBJ2-2; TRBD2 matches at 10 bases. Germline-derived CDR1 and CDR2 are SEHNR and FQNEAQ (reference sequence). CDR3 length: 16 residues.

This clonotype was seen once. The DNA for the CDR3 is TGTGCCAGCAGCTTAGTGGCGCTAACAGGAACCAGGGAGCTGTTTTTT. This translates into CASSLVALTGTRELFF. The chain combines TRBV11-2 with TRBJ2-2, with D possibly matching TRBD1 (5 bases). Germline CDR1 reads SGHAT; CDR2 reads FQNNGV. V lost 1 base and J lost 9, with 18 bases in between. The CDR3 runs to 16 residues.

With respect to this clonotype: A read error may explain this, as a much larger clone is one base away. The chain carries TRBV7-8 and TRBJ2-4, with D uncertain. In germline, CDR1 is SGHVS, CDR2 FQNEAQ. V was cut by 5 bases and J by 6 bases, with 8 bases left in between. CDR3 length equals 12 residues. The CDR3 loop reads CASSLVVNIQYF. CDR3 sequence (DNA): TGTGCCAGCAGCCTCGTGGTAAACATTCAGTACTTC.

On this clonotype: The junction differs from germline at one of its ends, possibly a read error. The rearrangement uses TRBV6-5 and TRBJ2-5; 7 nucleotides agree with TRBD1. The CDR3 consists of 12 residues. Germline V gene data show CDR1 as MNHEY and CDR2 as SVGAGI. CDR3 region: CASNYSTGTPYF. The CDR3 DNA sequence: TGTGCCAGCAATTACTCGACAGGGACCCCGTACTTC.

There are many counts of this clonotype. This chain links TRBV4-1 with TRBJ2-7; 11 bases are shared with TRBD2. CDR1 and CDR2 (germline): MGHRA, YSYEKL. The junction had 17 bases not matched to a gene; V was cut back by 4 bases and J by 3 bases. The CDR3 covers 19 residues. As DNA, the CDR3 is TGCGCCAGCAGCCGTAGATTGGTAGCGGGAGGGCAGTCGGGCTACGAGCAGTACTTC. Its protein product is CASSRRLVAGGQSGYEQYF.

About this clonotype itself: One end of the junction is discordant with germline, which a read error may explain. The CDR3 spells CAGGNRQSYEQYF. CDR3 nucleotides: TGTGCCGGCGGTAATAGGCAGTCCTATGAGCAGTACTTC. The chain combines TRBV2 with TRBJ2-7; D remains unclear. From germline, CDR1 is SNHLY and CDR2 FYNNEI. The CDR3 has 13 amino acids.

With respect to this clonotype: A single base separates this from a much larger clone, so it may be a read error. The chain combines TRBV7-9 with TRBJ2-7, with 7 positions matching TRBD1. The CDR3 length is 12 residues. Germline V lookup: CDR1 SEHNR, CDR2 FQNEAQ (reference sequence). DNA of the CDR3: TGTGCCGGCAGCTGGGACAGCAACGAGCAGTACTTC. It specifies CAGSWDSNEQYF.

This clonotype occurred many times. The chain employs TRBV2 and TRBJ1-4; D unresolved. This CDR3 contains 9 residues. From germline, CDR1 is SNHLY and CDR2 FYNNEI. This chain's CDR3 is CVAREKLFF. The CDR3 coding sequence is TGTGTCGCCCGGGAAAAACTGTTTTTT.

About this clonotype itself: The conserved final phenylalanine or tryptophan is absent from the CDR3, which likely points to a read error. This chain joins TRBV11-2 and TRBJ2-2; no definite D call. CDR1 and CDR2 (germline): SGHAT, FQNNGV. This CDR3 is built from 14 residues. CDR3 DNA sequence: TGTGCCAACAGCTTATCCTGGAACACCGGGGAGCTGTTTTTA. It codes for CANSLSWNTGELFL.

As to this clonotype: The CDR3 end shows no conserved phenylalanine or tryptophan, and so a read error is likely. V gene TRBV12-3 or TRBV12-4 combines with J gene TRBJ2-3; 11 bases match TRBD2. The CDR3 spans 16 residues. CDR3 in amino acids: CASSPRTSGSTDTQYL. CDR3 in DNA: TGTGCCAGCAGTCCCCGGACTAGCGGGTCCACAGATACACAGTATCTT.

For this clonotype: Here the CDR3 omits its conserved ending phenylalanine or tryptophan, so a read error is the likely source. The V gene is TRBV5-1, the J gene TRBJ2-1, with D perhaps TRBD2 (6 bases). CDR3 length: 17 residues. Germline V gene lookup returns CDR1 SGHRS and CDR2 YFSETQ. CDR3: CASSLARDSGSYNKQFS. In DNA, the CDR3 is TGCGCCAGCAGCTTGGCACGGGACTCCGGCTCCTACAATAAGCAGTTCTCC.

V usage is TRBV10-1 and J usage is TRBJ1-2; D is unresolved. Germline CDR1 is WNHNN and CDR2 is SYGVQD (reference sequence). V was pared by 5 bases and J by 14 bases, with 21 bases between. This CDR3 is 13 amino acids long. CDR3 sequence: CASSPLPGYGHTF. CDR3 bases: TGCGCCAGCAGTCCCCTCCCCGGATACGGCCATACCTTC.

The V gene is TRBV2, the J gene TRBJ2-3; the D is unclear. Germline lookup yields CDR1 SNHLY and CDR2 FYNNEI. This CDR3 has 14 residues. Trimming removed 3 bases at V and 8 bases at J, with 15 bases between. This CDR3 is CASSDTAGPGTQYF. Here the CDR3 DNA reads TGTGCCAGCAGTGATACCGCCGGGCCGGGTACGCAGTATTTT.

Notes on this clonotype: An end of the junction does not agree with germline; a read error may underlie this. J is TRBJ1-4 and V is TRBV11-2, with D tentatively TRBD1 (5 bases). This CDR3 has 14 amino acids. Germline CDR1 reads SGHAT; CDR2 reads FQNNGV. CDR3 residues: CASSLVFGDEKLFF. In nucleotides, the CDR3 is TGTGCCAGCAGTTTAGTGTTTGGGGACGAAAAACTGTTTTTT.

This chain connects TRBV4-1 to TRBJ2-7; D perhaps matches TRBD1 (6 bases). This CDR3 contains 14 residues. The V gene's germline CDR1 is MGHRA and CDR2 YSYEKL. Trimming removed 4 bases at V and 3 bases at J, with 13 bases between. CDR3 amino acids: CASSRQTGYYEQYF. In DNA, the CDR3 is TGCGCCAGCAGCCGACAGACAGGATACTACGAGCAGTACTTC.

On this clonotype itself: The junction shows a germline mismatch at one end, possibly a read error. The CDR3 here is CSVAGQGPGGTTYF. CDR3 bases: TGTAGCGTCGCCGGACAGGGGCCCGGAGGCACCACATATTTT. The chain links TRBV29-1 to TRBJ1-3; 9 bases map to TRBD1. The germline gives CDR1 SQVTM, CDR2 ANQGSEA. CDR3 length: 14 residues.

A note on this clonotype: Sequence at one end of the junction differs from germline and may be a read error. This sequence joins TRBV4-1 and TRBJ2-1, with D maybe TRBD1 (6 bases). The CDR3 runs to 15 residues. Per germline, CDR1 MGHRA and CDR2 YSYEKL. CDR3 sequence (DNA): TGCTCCAGCAGCCAAGTTTCTAGCAGCCCAGGGGACCAGTTCTTC. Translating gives CSSSQVSSSPGDQFF.

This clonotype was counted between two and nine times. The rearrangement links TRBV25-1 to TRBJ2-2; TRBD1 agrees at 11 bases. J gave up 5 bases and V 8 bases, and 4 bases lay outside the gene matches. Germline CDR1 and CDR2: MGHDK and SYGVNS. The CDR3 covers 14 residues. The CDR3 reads CASRGTGGTGELFF. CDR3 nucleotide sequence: TGTGCCAGCCGGGGGACAGGGGGAACCGGGGAGCTGTTTTTT.

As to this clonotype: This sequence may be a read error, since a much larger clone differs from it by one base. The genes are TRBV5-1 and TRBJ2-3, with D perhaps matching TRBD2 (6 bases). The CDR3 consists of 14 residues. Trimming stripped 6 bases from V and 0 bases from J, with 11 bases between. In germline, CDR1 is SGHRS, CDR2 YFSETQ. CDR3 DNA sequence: TGCGCCAGCATCCCGGGGACTAGCACAGATACGCAGTATTTT. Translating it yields CASIPGTSTDTQYF.

The CDR3 bases are TGTGCCAGCAGCTTAACAACACCAATGTACGAGCAGTACTTC. Its translation is CASSLTTPMYEQYF. The J gene is TRBJ2-7, the V gene TRBV11-2; D gene unclear. Per germline, CDR1 SGHAT and CDR2 FQNNGV. V lost 2 bases and J 4 bases, leaving 12 bases between the germline ends. The CDR3 has 14 residues.

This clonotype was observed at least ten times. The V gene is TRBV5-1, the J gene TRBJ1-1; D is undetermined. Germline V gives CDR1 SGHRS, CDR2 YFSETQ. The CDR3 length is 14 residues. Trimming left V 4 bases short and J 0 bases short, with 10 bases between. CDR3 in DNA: TGCGCCAGCAGCGCGGACGGGCTGAACACTGAAGCTTTCTTT. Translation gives CASSADGLNTEAFF.

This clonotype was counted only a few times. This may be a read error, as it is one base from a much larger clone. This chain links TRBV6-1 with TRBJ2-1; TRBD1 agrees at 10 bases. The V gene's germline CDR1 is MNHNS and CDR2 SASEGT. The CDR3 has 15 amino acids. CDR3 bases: TGTGTCAGCAGCAACCCGGGACAGGGGTCCAATGAGCAGTTCTTC. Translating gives CVSSNPGQGSNEQFF.

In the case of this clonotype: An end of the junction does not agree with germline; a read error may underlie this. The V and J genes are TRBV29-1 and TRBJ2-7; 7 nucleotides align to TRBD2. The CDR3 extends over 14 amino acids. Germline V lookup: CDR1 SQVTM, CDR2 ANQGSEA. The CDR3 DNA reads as TGCAGCGTTGCACCTAAGCGGGACTCCTATGAGCAGTACTTC. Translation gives CSVAPKRDSYEQYF.

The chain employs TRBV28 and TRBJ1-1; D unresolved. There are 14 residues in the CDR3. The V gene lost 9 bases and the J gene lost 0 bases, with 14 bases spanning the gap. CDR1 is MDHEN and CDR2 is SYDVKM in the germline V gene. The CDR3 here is CASGSTAMNTEAFF. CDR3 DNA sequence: TGTGCCAGTGGTTCTACAGCAATGAACACTGAAGCTTTCTTT.

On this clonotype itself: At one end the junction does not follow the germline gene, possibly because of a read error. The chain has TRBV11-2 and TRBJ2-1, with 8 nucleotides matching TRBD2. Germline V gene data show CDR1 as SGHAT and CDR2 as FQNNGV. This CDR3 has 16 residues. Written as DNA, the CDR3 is TGTGTCAGCAGCTTGGATAACGGACTAGCTATGGGTGAGCAGTTCTTC. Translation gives CVSSLDNGLAMGEQFF.

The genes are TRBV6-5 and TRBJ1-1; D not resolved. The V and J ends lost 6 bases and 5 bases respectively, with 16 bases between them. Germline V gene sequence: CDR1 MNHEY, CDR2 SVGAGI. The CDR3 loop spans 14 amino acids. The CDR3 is CASSLNSGGTEAFF. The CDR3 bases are TGTGCCAGCAGCTTGAACAGTGGCGGTACTGAAGCTTTCTTT.

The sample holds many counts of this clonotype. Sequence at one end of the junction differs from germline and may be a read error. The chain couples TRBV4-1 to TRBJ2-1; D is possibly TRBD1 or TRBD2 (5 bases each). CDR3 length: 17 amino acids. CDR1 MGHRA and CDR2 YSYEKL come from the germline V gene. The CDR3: CAGSQPQGLGTDHEQFF. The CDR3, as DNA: TGCGCCGGCAGCCAACCCCAAGGATTGGGGACGGACCATGAGCAGTTCTTC.